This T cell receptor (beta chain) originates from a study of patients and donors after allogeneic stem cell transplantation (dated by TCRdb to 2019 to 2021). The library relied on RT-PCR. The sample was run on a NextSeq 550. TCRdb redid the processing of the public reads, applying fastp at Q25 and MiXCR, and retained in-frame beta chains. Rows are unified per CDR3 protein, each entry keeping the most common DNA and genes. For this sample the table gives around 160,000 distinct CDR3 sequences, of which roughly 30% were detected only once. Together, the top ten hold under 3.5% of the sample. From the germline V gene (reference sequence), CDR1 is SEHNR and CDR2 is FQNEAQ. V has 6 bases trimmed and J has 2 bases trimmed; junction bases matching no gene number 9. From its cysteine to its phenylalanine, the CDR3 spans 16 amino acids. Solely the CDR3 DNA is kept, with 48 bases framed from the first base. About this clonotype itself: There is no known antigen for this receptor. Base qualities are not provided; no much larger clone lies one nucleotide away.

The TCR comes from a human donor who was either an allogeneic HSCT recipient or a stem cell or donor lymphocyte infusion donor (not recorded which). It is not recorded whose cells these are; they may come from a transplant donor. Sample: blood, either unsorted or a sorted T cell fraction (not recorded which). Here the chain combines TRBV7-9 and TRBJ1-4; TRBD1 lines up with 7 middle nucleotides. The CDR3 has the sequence CASSRQGTSTNEKLFF. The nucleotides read TGTGCCAGCAGTCGACAGGGTACCTCGACTAATGAAAAACTGTTTTTT.